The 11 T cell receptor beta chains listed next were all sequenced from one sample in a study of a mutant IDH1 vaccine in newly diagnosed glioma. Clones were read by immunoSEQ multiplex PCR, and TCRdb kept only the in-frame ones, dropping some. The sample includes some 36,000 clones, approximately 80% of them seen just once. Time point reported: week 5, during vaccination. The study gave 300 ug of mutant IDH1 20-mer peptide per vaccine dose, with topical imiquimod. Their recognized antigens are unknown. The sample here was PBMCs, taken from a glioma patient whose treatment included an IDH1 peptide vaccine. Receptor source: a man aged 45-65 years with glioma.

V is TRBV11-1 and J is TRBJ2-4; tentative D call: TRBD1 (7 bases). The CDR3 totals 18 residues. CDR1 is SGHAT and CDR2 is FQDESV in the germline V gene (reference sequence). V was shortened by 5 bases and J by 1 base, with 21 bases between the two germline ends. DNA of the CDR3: TGTGCCAGCAGCCCCACCTCCGACAGGGCGGGGGCCAAAAACATTCAGTACTTC. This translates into CASSPTSDRAGAKNIQYF.

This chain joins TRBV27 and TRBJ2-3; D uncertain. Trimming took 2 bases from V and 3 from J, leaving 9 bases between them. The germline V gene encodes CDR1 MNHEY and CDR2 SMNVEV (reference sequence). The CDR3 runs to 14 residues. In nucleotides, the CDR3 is TGTGCCAGCAGTTTAAACAGATTAACAGATACGCAGTATTTT. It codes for CASSLNRLTDTQYF.

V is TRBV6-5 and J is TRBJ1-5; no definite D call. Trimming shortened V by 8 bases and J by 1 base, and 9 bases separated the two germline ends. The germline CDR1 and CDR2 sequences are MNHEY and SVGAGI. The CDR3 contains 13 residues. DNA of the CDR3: TGTGCCAGCCGGGGAGGGAGCAATCAGCCCCAGCATTTT. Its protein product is CASRGGSNQPQHF.

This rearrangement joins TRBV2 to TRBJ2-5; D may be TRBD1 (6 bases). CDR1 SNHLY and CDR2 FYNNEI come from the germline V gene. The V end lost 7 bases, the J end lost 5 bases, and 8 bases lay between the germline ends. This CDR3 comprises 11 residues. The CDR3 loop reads CASKRGETQYF. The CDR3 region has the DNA TGTGCCAGCAAGAGGGGGGAGACCCAGTACTTC.

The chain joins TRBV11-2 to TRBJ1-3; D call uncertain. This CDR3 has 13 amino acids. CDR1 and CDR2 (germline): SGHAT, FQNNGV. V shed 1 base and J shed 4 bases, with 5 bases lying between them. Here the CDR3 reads CASSLVTGNTIYF. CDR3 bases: TGTGCCAGCAGCTTAGTAACCGGAAACACCATATATTTT.

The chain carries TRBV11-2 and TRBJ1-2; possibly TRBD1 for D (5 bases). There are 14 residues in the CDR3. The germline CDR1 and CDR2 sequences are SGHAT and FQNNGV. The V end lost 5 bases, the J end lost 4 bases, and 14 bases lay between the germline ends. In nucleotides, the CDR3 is TGTGCCAGCAGCCAGTATAGGGGCGGCTATGGCTACACCTTC. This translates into CASSQYRGGYGYTF.

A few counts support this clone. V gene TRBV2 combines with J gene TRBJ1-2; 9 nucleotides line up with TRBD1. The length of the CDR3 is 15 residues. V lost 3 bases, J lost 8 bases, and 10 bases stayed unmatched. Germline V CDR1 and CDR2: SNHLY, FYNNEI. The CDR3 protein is CASSDARGTGKGYTF. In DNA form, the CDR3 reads TGTGCCAGCAGTGATGCCCGCGGGACAGGGAAAGGCTACACCTTC.

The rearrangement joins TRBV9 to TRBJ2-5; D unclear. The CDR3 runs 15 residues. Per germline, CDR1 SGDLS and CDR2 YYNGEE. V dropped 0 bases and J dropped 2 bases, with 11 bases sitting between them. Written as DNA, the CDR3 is TGTGCCAGCAGCGTAGGAGGAGCGCCTCAAGAGACCCAGTACTTC. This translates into CASSVGGAPQETQYF.

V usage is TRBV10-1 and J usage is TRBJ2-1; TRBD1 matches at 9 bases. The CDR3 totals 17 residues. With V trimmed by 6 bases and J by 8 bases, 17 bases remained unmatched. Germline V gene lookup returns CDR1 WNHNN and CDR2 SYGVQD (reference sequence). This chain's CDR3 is CASRDLPGQGPPYEQFF. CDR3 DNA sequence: TGCGCCAGCAGAGACTTACCGGGACAGGGACCCCCCTATGAGCAGTTCTTC.

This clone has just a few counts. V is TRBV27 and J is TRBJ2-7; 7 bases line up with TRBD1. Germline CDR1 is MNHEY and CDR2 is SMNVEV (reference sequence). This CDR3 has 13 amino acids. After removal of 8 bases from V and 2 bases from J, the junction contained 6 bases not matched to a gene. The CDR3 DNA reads TGTGCCAGCGGAAGGGACAGCGCCTACGAGCAGTACTTC. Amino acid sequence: CASGRDSAYEQYF.

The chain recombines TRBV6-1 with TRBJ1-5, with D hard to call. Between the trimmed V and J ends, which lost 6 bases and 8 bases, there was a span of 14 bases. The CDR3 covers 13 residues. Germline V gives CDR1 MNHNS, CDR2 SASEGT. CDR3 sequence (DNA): TGTGCCAGCAGCTCCGGGTCCCTCGAGCCCCAGCATTTT. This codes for CASSSGSLEPQHF.